The rows below give T cell receptor beta chains drawn from one sample of a study of glioma-infiltrating T cells after dendritic cell vaccination. Libraries were prepared by immunoSEQ multiplex PCR; TCRdb keeps only in-frame clonotypes and omits some of them. The repertoire includes 95,000 to 110,000 clones, approximately 80% of them detected once, and over 9.5% sits in the top ten. The input for sequencing was blood, taken before dendritic cell vaccination. The receptors shown here come from a human donor with glioblastoma. Both conserved end residues are part of each CDR3. The order of the fields is CDR3 DNA, CDR3 protein, D gene, V gene, J gene, clone size. The D gene is left open where the match is weak. Not every row has a clone size; where given, it reads once, few, many or a size class.

CDR3nt: TGTGCCAGCAGGGACAGGGTGTCCGATGGCTACACCTTC; CDR3aa: CASRDRVSDGYTF; d_gene: TRBD1; v_gene: TRBV27; j_gene: TRBJ1-2; abundance: -
CDR3nt: TGTGCCAGCAGCACACGTACCCAGGTCGAGTCTGAAGCTTTCTTT; CDR3aa: CASSTRTQVESEAFF; d_gene: -; v_gene: TRBV7-8; j_gene: TRBJ1-1; abundance: -
CDR3nt: TGTGCCAGCAGTGAAATCGCGGGACTTAATGGCTACACCTTC; CDR3aa: CASSEIAGLNGYTF; d_gene: -; v_gene: TRBV6-1; j_gene: TRBJ1-2; abundance: -
CDR3nt: TGTGCCAGCAGCTCCCGGGACAGGGGGCGACCTAATCAGCCCCAGCATTTT; CDR3aa: CASSSRDRGRPNQPQHF; d_gene: -; v_gene: TRBV12-1; j_gene: TRBJ1-5; abundance: -
CDR3nt: TGCGCCAGCAGTTTCAGGGACTTCTATGGCTACACCTTC; CDR3aa: CASSFRDFYGYTF; d_gene: -; v_gene: TRBV5-1; j_gene: TRBJ1-2; abundance: -
CDR3nt: TGTGCCAGCAGATATCGTGGACAGGGAGCTAACTATGGCTACACCTTC; CDR3aa: CASRYRGQGANYGYTF; d_gene: TRBD1; v_gene: TRBV5-5; j_gene: TRBJ1-2; abundance: -
CDR3nt: TGTGCCAGCAGCCCTAGGGGGACAGGGAACACTGAAGCTTTCTTT; CDR3aa: CASSPRGTGNTEAFF; d_gene: TRBD1; v_gene: TRBV7-8; j_gene: TRBJ1-1; abundance: -
CDR3nt: TGTGCCTGGAGACCAACCGGGGGAAGGGATCAGCCCCAGCATTTT; CDR3aa: CAWRPTGGRDQPQHF; d_gene: -; v_gene: TRBV30; j_gene: TRBJ1-5; abundance: -
CDR3nt: TGCGCCAGCAGCCAATCCCAAACCCCCGGGACAGGGTCCTACGAGCAGTACTTC; CDR3aa: CASSQSQTPGTGSYEQYF; d_gene: TRBD1; v_gene: TRBV4-1; j_gene: TRBJ2-7; abundance: -
CDR3nt: TGCGCCAGCAGCTTGGCCGGGGGCTCCTACGAGCAGTACTTC; CDR3aa: CASSLAGGSYEQYF; d_gene: -; v_gene: TRBV5-1; j_gene: TRBJ2-7; abundance: -
CDR3nt: TGTGCCAGTCGGGACAGGTGGGGGAAATACGAGCAGTACTTC; CDR3aa: CASRDRWGKYEQYF; d_gene: TRBD1; v_gene: TRBV2; j_gene: TRBJ2-7; abundance: once
CDR3nt: TGTGCCAGCTCACCTCGAGCTCAGGGAATGAGGAAAAACATTCAGTACTTC; CDR3aa: CASSPRAQGMRKNIQYF; d_gene: -; v_gene: TRBV18; j_gene: TRBJ2-4; abundance: -
CDR3nt: TGTGCCAGCAGCCACGACAGGGGGTTCCCCTACGAGCAGTACTTC; CDR3aa: CASSHDRGFPYEQYF; d_gene: TRBD1; v_gene: TRBV14; j_gene: TRBJ2-7; abundance: -
CDR3nt: TGTGCCAGCAGGCAGGGTCCCTCCTACGAGCAGTACTTC; CDR3aa: CASRQGPSYEQYF; d_gene: -; v_gene: TRBV6-1; j_gene: TRBJ2-7; abundance: -
CDR3nt: TGTGCCTGGATAGACCGGGACAGGGGGCTTGAAGCTTTCTTT; CDR3aa: CAWIDRDRGLEAFF; d_gene: TRBD1; v_gene: TRBV30; j_gene: TRBJ1-1; abundance: -
CDR3nt: TGTGCCAGCAGTGACTTCTACCCGGGACTAGCGGGTTCATACGAGCAGTACTTC; CDR3aa: CASSDFYPGLAGSYEQYF; d_gene: TRBD2; v_gene: TRBV2; j_gene: TRBJ2-7; abundance: -
CDR3nt: TGTGCCAGCAGCACGGGGACTAGCGGGGTGGCAGATACGCAGTATTTT; CDR3aa: CASSTGTSGVADTQYF; d_gene: TRBD2; v_gene: TRBV11-2; j_gene: TRBJ2-3; abundance: -
CDR3nt: TGTGCCTGGAACCGGGACAGGGACCGGGAGACCCAGTACTTC; CDR3aa: CAWNRDRDRETQYF; d_gene: TRBD1; v_gene: TRBV30; j_gene: TRBJ2-5; abundance: -
CDR3nt: TGTGCCAGCAGCCCGCTGGGACAGGGGGCCGTCAGCTCCTACGAGCAGTACTTC; CDR3aa: CASSPLGQGAVSSYEQYF; d_gene: TRBD1; v_gene: TRBV5-4; j_gene: TRBJ2-7; abundance: -
CDR3nt: TGTGCCAGCAGCGTAGATTATGTCCACACTGAAGCTTTCTTT; CDR3aa: CASSVDYVHTEAFF; d_gene: -; v_gene: TRBV9; j_gene: TRBJ1-1; abundance: -
CDR3nt: TGTGCCAGCAGCCCTGCGGGGAACAATCAGCCCCAGCATTTT; CDR3aa: CASSPAGNNQPQHF; d_gene: -; v_gene: TRBV5-6; j_gene: TRBJ1-5; abundance: -
CDR3nt: TGTGCCAGCAGCACCGCTTTTGTGGACAGATGGTTCTTC; CDR3aa: CASSTAFVDRWFF; d_gene: -; v_gene: TRBV7-9; j_gene: TRBJ2-1; abundance: -
CDR3nt: TGTGCCAGTAAGGGGGACAGCCCCAATCAGCCCCAGCATTTT; CDR3aa: CASKGDSPNQPQHF; d_gene: TRBD1; v_gene: TRBV19; j_gene: TRBJ1-5; abundance: once
CDR3nt: TGTGCCAGTAGTAGGGCAGGGGGATCCTACGAGCAGTACTTC; CDR3aa: CASSRAGGSYEQYF; d_gene: TRBD1; v_gene: TRBV19; j_gene: TRBJ2-7; abundance: -
CDR3nt: TGTGCCAGCAGTCCAGGGACAGGGGAGGATCAGCCCCAGCATTTT; CDR3aa: CASSPGTGEDQPQHF; d_gene: TRBD1; v_gene: TRBV6-1; j_gene: TRBJ1-5; abundance: few
CDR3nt: TGCGCCAGCAGCCAGGGCCGGTGGGGGGAAAAATCTGGGGCCAACGTCCTGACTTTC; CDR3aa: CASSQGRWGEKSGANVLTF; d_gene: -; v_gene: TRBV4-1; j_gene: TRBJ2-6; abundance: -
CDR3nt: TGTGCCTGGAGTGACGGGGACAGACCAGTCTATGGCTACACCTTC; CDR3aa: CAWSDGDRPVYGYTF; d_gene: TRBD1; v_gene: TRBV30; j_gene: TRBJ1-2; abundance: -
CDR3nt: TGTGCCAGTAGTACTGGACAGGGAGCTAACTATGGCTACACCTTC; CDR3aa: CASSTGQGANYGYTF; d_gene: TRBD1; v_gene: TRBV19; j_gene: TRBJ1-2; abundance: -
CDR3nt: TGTGCCACCAACAGGGGGCAGGATGTCGAAAAACTGTTTTTT; CDR3aa: CATNRGQDVEKLFF; d_gene: TRBD1; v_gene: TRBV19; j_gene: TRBJ1-4; abundance: -
CDR3nt: TGTGCCAGCAGCTTAGGCAGGGGATGGGCCTATGGCTACACCTTC; CDR3aa: CASSLGRGWAYGYTF; d_gene: -; v_gene: TRBV7-8; j_gene: TRBJ1-2; abundance: -
CDR3nt: TGTGCCAGCAGCTCAACCGGGACACTCCTTAGCGACGAGCAGTACTTC; CDR3aa: CASSSTGTLLSDEQYF; d_gene: -; v_gene: TRBV7-2; j_gene: TRBJ2-7; abundance: -
CDR3nt: TGTGCCAGCAGCGGTACAGGGGGTCTTGTGACAGATACGCAGTATTTT; CDR3aa: CASSGTGGLVTDTQYF; d_gene: TRBD1; v_gene: TRBV9; j_gene: TRBJ2-3; abundance: -
CDR3nt: TGTGCCAGCAGCTTATTCAGGGGGCAAGAGACCCAGTACTTC; CDR3aa: CASSLFRGQETQYF; d_gene: TRBD1; v_gene: TRBV5-6; j_gene: TRBJ2-5; abundance: -
CDR3nt: TGTGCCAGCAGCTTGGTGGCAGGGGAACACGAGCAGTACTTC; CDR3aa: CASSLVAGEHEQYF; d_gene: -; v_gene: TRBV5-4; j_gene: TRBJ2-7; abundance: -
CDR3nt: TGTGCCAGCACCGTACTAGCGGACTCCTACGAGCAGTACTTC; CDR3aa: CASTVLADSYEQYF; d_gene: TRBD2; v_gene: TRBV6-6; j_gene: TRBJ2-7; abundance: -
CDR3nt: TGTGCCATCAGTGATTACAGCCAAGAGACCCAGTACTTC; CDR3aa: CAISDYSQETQYF; d_gene: -; v_gene: TRBV10-3; j_gene: TRBJ2-5; abundance: -
CDR3nt: TGTGCCAGCACGCGGCTGAACACTGAAGCTTTCTTT; CDR3aa: CASTRLNTEAFF; d_gene: -; v_gene: TRBV6-1; j_gene: TRBJ1-1; abundance: -
CDR3nt: TGTGCCACCAGCAGAGATCCGGGACAGAGGGACTGGCAGACCCAGTACTTC; CDR3aa: CATSRDPGQRDWQTQYF; d_gene: -; v_gene: TRBV15; j_gene: TRBJ2-5; abundance: -
CDR3nt: TGTGCCAGCAGTCGGCGGGGGGAGAACACTGAAGCTTTCTTT; CDR3aa: CASSRRGENTEAFF; d_gene: -; v_gene: TRBV27; j_gene: TRBJ1-1; abundance: -
CDR3nt: TGTGCCAGCAGCCGAACCCCGGGGGATGGCTACACCTTC; CDR3aa: CASSRTPGDGYTF; d_gene: -; v_gene: TRBV4-2; j_gene: TRBJ1-2; abundance: -
CDR3nt: TGCGCCAGCAGCCCAGTACGATCGACAGCCTATGGCTACACCTTC; CDR3aa: CASSPVRSTAYGYTF; d_gene: -; v_gene: TRBV4-1; j_gene: TRBJ1-2; abundance: -
CDR3nt: TGTGCCAGCAGCGGTATTCTCAATACAGGGGTTCACTATGGCTACACCTTC; CDR3aa: CASSGILNTGVHYGYTF; d_gene: TRBD1; v_gene: TRBV2; j_gene: TRBJ1-2; abundance: few
CDR3nt: TGCGCCAGCAGCCAAGGAACAGGGGTCGGTACAGATACGCAGTATTTT; CDR3aa: CASSQGTGVGTDTQYF; d_gene: TRBD1; v_gene: TRBV4-1; j_gene: TRBJ2-3; abundance: few
CDR3nt: TGCGCCAGCAGCCAAGATCGGACTAGCACCGGGGAGCTGTTTTTT; CDR3aa: CASSQDRTSTGELFF; d_gene: TRBD2; v_gene: TRBV4-1; j_gene: TRBJ2-2; abundance: -
CDR3nt: TGTGCCAGCAGCCCAAACAGGGTTGGGAATGAGCAGTTCTTC; CDR3aa: CASSPNRVGNEQFF; d_gene: -; v_gene: TRBV7-2; j_gene: TRBJ2-1; abundance: -
CDR3nt: TGTGCCAGCAGCTTGGCGTTCGGGACAGGGATCTACGAGCAGTACTTC; CDR3aa: CASSLAFGTGIYEQYF; d_gene: TRBD1; v_gene: TRBV5-5; j_gene: TRBJ2-7; abundance: -
CDR3nt: TGTGCCAGCAGCCCCCCCCGAGGCAGGGCCGATAGCTCCTACGAGCAGTACTTC; CDR3aa: CASSPPRGRADSSYEQYF; d_gene: -; v_gene: TRBV9; j_gene: TRBJ2-7; abundance: -
CDR3nt: TGTGCCAGCAGCTTAAACCCGGGTGACACCGGGGAGCTGTTTTTT; CDR3aa: CASSLNPGDTGELFF; d_gene: -; v_gene: TRBV7-2; j_gene: TRBJ2-2; abundance: many
CDR3nt: -; CDR3aa: CASQYVGTIAFF; d_gene: -; v_gene: TRBV6-5; j_gene: TRBJ1-1; abundance: -
CDR3nt: TGTGCCAGCAGGTGGAGGCCACAGGGGGCGGGCTACCCTGAAGCTTTCTTT; CDR3aa: CASRWRPQGAGYPEAFF; d_gene: TRBD1; v_gene: TRBV5-6; j_gene: TRBJ1-1; abundance: -
CDR3nt: TGTGCCAGCAGTTTAGTAATAGGGGTGACCCAGTACTTC; CDR3aa: CASSLVIGVTQYF; d_gene: -; v_gene: TRBV27; j_gene: TRBJ2-5; abundance: -
CDR3nt: TGTGCCACCAGCGGGCTGAACACTGAAGCTTTCTTT; CDR3aa: CATSGLNTEAFF; d_gene: -; v_gene: TRBV15; j_gene: TRBJ1-1; abundance: -
CDR3nt: TGTGCCATCAGTCCGCTTGCGGGGGGGATCACCGGGGAGCTGTTTTTT; CDR3aa: CAISPLAGGITGELFF; d_gene: TRBD2; v_gene: TRBV10-3; j_gene: TRBJ2-2; abundance: once
CDR3nt: TGCGCCGGCAGTGAGCCAAACCAAGAGACAGGGGCTTTCTTT; CDR3aa: CAGSEPNQETGAFF; d_gene: TRBD1; v_gene: TRBV10-1; j_gene: TRBJ1-1; abundance: -
CDR3nt: TGTGCCTGGAGTGCCGGGACAGAAATAGGCTACACCTTC; CDR3aa: CAWSAGTEIGYTF; d_gene: TRBD1; v_gene: TRBV30; j_gene: TRBJ1-2; abundance: -